The clone carrying this T cell receptor (beta chain) showed up just a few times. Its specificity is not known. Unique molecular identifiers (one per individual cDNA molecule) were attached. TCRdb redid the calling of the 5' RACE reads with MiXCR, one entry per CDR3 protein. The table records 40,000 or so distinct CDR3 sequences, roughly 6% of them present only once. The data are from a study of early T cells in non-severe SARS-CoV-2 infection. On the study more broadly: Unsorted whole-blood RNA was sequenced in bulk, leaving chains unpaired. Study results and caveats: Anti-spike CD8 responses were favored in VDJdb matching, and private and CD4 specificities were missed.

This CDR3 contains 15 residues. V was shortened by 3 bases and J by 0 bases, with 9 bases between the two germline ends. Germline V lookup: CDR1 MGHDK, CDR2 SYGVNS. The receptor was isolated from an adult who was a healthcare worker with PCR-confirmed SARS-CoV-2 infection or an uninfected control (not recorded which). Sequencing was performed on whole blood. V usage is TRBV25-1 and J usage is TRBJ2-4; no clear D. This CDR3 reads CASSDTGLAKNIQYF. CDR3 sequence (DNA): TGTGCCAGCAGTGACACTGGATTAGCCAAAAACATTCAGTACTTC.